The clone carrying this T cell receptor (beta chain) was seen once. TCRdb's table, derived via immunoSEQ multiplex PCR, lists solely in-frame clones and lacks some. The sample records hundreds of thousands of clones, approximately 88% being singletons. With 0 bases removed from V and 10 bases from J, the gap between germline ends came to 9 bases. CDR1 is GTSNPN, CDR2 SVGIG, per germline (reference sequence). The CDR3 has 11 residues. These data belong to a study of blood T cell repertoires in COVID-19. Study-wide context: Sample material is recorded as cDNA or gDNA derived from T cells, B-cell-depleted T cells, or PBMCs.

The TCR originated in a woman aged 45-59 years with COVID-19, enrolled during active disease. This sequence joins TRBV30 and TRBJ1-1; a possible D gene is TRBD1 (5 bases). The sample taken for sequencing was peripheral blood. Here the CDR3 reads CAWSVGRGAFF. The CDR3 DNA reads TGTGCCTGGAGTGTAGGGAGGGGAGCTTTCTTT.